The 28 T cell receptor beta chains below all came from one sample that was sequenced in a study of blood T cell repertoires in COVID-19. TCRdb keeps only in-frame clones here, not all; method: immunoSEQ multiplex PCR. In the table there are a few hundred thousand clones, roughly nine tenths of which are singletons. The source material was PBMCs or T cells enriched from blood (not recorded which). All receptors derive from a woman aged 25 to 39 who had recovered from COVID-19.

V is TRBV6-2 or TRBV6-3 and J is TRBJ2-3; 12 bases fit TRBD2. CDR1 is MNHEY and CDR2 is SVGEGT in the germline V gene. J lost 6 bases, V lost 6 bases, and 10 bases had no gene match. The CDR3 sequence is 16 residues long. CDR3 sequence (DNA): TGTGCCAGCAGCCTTCCTAGCGGGGGGGCAGGGGATACGCAGTATTTT. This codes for CASSLPSGGAGDTQYF.

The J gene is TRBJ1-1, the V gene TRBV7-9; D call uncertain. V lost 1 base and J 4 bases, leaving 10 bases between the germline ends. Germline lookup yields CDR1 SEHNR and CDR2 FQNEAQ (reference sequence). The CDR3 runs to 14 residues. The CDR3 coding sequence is TGTGCCAGCAGCTTAGAGGCGGGCGCCACTGAAGCTTTCTTT. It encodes CASSLEAGATEAFF.

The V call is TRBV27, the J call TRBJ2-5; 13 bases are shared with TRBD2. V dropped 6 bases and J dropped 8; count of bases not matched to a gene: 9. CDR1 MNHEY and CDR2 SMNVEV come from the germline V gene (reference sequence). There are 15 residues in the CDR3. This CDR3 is CASSPNGLAGDTQYF. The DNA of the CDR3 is TGTGCCAGCAGCCCTAATGGACTAGCGGGGGACACCCAGTACTTC.

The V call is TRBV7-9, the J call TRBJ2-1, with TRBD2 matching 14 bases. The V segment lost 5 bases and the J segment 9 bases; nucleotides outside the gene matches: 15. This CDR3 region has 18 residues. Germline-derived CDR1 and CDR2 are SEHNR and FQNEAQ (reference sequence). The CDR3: CASSRESGTSGGLSEQFF. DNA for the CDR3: TGTGCCAGCAGCAGGGAGTCGGGGACTAGCGGGGGATTAAGTGAGCAGTTCTTC.

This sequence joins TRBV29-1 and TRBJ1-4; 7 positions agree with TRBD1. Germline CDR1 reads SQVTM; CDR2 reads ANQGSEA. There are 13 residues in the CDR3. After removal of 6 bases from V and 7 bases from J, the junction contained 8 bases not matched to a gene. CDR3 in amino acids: CSVKTGMGEKLFF. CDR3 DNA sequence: TGCAGCGTCAAGACAGGGATGGGTGAAAAACTGTTTTTT.

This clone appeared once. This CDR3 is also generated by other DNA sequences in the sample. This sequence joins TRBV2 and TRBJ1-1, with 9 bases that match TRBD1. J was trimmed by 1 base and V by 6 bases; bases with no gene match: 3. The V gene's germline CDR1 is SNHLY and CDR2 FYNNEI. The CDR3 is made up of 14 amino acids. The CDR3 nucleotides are TGTGCCAGCAGAGAGACAGGGGGGAACACTGAAGCTTTCTTT. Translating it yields CASRETGGNTEAFF.

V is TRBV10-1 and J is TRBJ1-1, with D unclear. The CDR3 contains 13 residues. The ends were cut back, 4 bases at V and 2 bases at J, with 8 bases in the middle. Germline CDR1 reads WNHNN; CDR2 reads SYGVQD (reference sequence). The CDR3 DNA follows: TGCGCCAGCAGTGCGTCTCTTAACACTGAAGCTTTCTTT. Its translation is CASSASLNTEAFF.

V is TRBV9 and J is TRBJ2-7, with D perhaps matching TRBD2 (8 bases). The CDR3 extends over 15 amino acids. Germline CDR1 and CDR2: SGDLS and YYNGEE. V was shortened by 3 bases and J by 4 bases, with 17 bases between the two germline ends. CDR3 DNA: TGTGCCAGCAGCGCGGGGGGGACAGCGATTTACGAGCAGTACTTC. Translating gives CASSAGGTAIYEQYF. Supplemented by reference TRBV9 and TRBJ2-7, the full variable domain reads DSGVTQTPKHLITATGQRVTLRCSPRSGDLSVYWYQQSLDQGLQFLIQYYNGEERAKGNILERFSAQQFPDLHSELNLSSLELGDSALYFCASSAGGTAIYEQYFGPGTRLTVT.

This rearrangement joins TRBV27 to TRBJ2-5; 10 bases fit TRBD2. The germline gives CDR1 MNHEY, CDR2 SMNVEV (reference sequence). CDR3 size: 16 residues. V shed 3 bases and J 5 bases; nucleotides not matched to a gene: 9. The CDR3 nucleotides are TGTGCCAGCAGTTTCCGCTCTAGCGGGGGTCCGGAGACCCAGTACTTC. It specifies CASSFRSSGGPETQYF.

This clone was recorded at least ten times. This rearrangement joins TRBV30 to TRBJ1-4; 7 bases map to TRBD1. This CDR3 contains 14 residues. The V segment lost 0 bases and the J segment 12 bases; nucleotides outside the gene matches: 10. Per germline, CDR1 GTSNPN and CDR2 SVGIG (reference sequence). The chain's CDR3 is CAWSVGSGGSELFF. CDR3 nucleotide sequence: TGTGCCTGGAGTGTAGGGTCAGGGGGGAGTGAACTGTTTTTT.

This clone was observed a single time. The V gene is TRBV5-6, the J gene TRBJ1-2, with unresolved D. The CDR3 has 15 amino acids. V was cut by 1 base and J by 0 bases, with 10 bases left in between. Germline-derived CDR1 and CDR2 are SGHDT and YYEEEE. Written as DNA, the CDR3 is TGTGCCAGCAGCTTGAACAGCCCTTCTAACTATGGCTACACCTTC. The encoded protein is CASSLNSPSNYGYTF.

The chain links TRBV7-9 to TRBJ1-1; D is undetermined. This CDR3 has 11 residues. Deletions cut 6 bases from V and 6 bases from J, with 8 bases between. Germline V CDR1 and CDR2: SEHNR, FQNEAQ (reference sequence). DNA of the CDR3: TGTGCCAGCAGAGATGGAGCTGAAGCTTTCTTT. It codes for CASRDGAEAFF.

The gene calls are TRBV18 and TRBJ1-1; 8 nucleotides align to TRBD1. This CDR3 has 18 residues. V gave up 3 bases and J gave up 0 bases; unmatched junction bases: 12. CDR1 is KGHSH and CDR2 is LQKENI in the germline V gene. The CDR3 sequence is CASSPLGQGPVMNTEAFF. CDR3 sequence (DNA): TGTGCCAGCTCACCTTTAGGACAGGGTCCTGTAATGAACACTGAAGCTTTCTTT.

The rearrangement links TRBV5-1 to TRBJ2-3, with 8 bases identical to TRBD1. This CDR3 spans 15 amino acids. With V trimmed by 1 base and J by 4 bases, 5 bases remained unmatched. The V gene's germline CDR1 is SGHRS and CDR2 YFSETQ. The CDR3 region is CASSLSQGAPDTQYF. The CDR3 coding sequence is TGCGCCAGCAGCTTGAGCCAGGGGGCCCCAGATACGCAGTATTTT.

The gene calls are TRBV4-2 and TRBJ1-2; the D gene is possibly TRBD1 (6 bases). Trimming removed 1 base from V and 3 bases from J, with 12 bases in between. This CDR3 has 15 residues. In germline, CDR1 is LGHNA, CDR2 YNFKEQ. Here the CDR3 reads CASSQGPGADYGYTF. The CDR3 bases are TGTGCCAGCAGCCAAGGGCCAGGGGCTGACTATGGCTACACCTTC.

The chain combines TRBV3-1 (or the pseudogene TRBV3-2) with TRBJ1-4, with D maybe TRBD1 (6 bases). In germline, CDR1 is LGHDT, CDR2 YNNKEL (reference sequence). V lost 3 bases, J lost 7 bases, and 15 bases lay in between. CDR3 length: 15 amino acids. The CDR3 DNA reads TGTGCCAGCAGCCACTCGACAGGCTGGGGTGAAAAACTGTTTTTT. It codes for CASSHSTGWGEKLFF.

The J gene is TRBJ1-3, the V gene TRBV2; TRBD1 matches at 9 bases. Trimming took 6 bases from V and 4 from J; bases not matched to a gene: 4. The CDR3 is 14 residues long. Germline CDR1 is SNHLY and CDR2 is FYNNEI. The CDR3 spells CASRYRGPGNTIYF. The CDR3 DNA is TGTGCCAGCAGGTACAGGGGGCCCGGAAACACCATATATTTT. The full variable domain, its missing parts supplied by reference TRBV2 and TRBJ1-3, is EPEVTQTPSHQVTQMGQEVILRCVPISNHLYFYWYRQILGQKVEFLVSFYNNEISEKSEIFDDQFSVERPDGSNFTLKIRSTKLEDSAMYFCASRYRGPGNTIYFGEGSWLTVV.

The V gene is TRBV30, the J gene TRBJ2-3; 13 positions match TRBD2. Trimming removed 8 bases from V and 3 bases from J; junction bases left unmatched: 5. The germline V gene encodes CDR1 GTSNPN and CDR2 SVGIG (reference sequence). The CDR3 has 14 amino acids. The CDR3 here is CAQTSGGRTDTQYF. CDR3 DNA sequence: TGTGCCCAGACTAGCGGGGGGCGGACAGATACGCAGTATTTT.

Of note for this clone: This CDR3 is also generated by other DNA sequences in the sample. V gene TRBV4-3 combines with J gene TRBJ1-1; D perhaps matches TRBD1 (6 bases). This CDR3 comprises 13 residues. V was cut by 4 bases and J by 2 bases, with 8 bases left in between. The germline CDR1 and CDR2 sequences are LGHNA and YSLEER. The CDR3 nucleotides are TGCGCCAGCAGCCGGACAGTCAACACTGAAGCTTTCTTT. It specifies CASSRTVNTEAFF.

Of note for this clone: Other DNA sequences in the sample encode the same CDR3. The CDR3 spells CASSPSGGTEAFF. The CDR3 coding sequence is TGTGCCAGTAGTCCCTCGGGGGGCACTGAAGCTTTCTTT. The chain carries TRBV19 and TRBJ1-1, with D possibly being TRBD1 (5 bases). V lost 5 bases and J 4 bases, leaving 11 bases between the germline ends. CDR1 is LNHDA and CDR2 is SQIVND in the germline V gene (reference sequence). The length of the CDR3 is 13 residues.

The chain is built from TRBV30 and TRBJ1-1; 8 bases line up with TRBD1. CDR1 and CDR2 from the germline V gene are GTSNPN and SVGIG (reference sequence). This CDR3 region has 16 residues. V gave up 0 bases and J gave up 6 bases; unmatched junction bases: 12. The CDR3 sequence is CAWSVPAGGFGPEAFF. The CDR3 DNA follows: TGTGCCTGGAGTGTACCGGCAGGGGGCTTCGGCCCTGAAGCTTTCTTT.

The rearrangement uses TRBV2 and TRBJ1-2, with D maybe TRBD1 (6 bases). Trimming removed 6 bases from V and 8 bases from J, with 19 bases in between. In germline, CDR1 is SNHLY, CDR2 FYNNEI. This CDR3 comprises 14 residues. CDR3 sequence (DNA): TGTGCCAGCAGAAAAACACAGGGTTCAGGGGGCTACACCTTC. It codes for CASRKTQGSGGYTF. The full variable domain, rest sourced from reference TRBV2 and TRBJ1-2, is EPEVTQTPSHQVTQMGQEVILRCVPISNHLYFYWYRQILGQKVEFLVSFYNNEISEKSEIFDDQFSVERPDGSNFTLKIRSTKLEDSAMYFCASRKTQGSGGYTFGSGTRLTVV.

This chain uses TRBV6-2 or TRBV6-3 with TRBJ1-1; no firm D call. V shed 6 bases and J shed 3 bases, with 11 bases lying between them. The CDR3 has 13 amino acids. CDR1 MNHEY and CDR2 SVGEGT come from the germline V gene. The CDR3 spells CASSLQWDTEAFF. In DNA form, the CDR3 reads TGTGCCAGCAGCTTACAGTGGGACACTGAAGCTTTCTTT.

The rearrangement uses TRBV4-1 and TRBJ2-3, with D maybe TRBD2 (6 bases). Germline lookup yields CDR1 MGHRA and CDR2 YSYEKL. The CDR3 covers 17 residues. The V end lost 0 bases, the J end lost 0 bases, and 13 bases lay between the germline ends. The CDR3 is CASSQEFLGTSTDTQYF. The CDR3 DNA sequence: TGCGCCAGCAGCCAAGAATTCCTGGGGACTAGCACAGATACGCAGTATTTT.

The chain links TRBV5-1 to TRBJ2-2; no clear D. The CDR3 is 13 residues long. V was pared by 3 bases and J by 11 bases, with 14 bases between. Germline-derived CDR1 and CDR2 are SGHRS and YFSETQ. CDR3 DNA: TGCGCCAGCAGCTCCCTGGAGTTTAGCGAGCTGTTTTTT. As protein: CASSSLEFSELFF. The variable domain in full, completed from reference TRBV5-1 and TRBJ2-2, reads KAGVTQTPRYLIKTRGQQVTLSCSPISGHRSVSWYQQTPGQGLQFLFEYFSETQRNKGNFPGRFSGRQFSNSRSEMNVSTLELGDSALYLCASSSLEFSELFFGEGSRLTVL.

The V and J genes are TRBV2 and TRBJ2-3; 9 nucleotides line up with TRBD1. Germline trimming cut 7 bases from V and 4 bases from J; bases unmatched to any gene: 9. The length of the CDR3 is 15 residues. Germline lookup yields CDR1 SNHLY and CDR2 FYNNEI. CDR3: CASIKGQGLADTQYF. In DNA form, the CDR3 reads TGTGCCAGCATCAAGGGACAGGGTTTGGCAGATACGCAGTATTTT.

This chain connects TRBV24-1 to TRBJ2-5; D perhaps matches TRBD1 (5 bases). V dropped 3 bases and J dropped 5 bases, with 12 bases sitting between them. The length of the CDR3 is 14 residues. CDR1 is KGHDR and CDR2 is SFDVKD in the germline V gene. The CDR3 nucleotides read TGTGCCACCAGTGATGGGGTCCCAGGGGAGACCCAGTACTTC. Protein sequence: CATSDGVPGETQYF.

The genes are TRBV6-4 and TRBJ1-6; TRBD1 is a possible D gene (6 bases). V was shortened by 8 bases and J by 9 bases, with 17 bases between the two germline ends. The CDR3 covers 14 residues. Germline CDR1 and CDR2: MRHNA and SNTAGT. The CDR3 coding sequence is TGTGCCAGCGCCGAGGGCAGGGGCGGTTCACCCCTCCACTTT. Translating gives CASAEGRGGSPLHF.